This TCR beta chain was recovered during a study of Graves' ophthalmopathy and Graves' hyperthyroidism. V was pared by 0 bases and J by 4 bases, with 10 bases between. The CDR3 is 14 residues long. Germline CDR1 SGHNT, CDR2 YYREEE (reference sequence). This clonotype was counted many times. The study amplified TCR beta CDR3 regions using RNA transcripts. Second-round multiplex PCR came after a first-round RT-PCR that employed HTBI primers. A single record per CDR3 protein comes from TCRdb applying MiXCR to the multiplex PCR reads. The top ten hold over 8.5% of the sample, which has about 1.2 million distinct CDR3 sequences, about 36% seen once.

The sequence was collected from an adult man with Graves' hyperthyroidism. The chain has TRBV5-4 and TRBJ1-1; unclear D gene. The sequenced material came from peripheral blood or thyroid tissue (not recorded which). CDR3 nucleotide sequence: TGTGCCAGCAGCTTGGCCGCCGGGAGCACTGAAGCTTTCTTT. Translation gives CASSLAAGSTEAFF.